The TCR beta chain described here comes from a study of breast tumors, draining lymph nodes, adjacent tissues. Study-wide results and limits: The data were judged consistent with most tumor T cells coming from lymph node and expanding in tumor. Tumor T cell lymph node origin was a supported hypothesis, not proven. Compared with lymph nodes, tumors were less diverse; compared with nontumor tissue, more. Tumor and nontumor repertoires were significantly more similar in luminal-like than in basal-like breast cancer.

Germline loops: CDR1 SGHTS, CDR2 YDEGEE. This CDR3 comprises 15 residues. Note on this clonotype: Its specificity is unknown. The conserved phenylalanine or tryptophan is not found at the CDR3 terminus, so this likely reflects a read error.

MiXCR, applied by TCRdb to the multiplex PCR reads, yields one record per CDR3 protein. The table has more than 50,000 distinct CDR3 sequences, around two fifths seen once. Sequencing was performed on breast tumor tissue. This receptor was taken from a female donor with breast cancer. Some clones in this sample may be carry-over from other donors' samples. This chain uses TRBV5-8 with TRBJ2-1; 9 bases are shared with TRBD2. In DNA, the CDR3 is TGTGCCAGCGGCTTGGCGGCGGGAGGGCAGAATGAGCAGTTCATC. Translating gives CASGLAAGGQNEQFI.